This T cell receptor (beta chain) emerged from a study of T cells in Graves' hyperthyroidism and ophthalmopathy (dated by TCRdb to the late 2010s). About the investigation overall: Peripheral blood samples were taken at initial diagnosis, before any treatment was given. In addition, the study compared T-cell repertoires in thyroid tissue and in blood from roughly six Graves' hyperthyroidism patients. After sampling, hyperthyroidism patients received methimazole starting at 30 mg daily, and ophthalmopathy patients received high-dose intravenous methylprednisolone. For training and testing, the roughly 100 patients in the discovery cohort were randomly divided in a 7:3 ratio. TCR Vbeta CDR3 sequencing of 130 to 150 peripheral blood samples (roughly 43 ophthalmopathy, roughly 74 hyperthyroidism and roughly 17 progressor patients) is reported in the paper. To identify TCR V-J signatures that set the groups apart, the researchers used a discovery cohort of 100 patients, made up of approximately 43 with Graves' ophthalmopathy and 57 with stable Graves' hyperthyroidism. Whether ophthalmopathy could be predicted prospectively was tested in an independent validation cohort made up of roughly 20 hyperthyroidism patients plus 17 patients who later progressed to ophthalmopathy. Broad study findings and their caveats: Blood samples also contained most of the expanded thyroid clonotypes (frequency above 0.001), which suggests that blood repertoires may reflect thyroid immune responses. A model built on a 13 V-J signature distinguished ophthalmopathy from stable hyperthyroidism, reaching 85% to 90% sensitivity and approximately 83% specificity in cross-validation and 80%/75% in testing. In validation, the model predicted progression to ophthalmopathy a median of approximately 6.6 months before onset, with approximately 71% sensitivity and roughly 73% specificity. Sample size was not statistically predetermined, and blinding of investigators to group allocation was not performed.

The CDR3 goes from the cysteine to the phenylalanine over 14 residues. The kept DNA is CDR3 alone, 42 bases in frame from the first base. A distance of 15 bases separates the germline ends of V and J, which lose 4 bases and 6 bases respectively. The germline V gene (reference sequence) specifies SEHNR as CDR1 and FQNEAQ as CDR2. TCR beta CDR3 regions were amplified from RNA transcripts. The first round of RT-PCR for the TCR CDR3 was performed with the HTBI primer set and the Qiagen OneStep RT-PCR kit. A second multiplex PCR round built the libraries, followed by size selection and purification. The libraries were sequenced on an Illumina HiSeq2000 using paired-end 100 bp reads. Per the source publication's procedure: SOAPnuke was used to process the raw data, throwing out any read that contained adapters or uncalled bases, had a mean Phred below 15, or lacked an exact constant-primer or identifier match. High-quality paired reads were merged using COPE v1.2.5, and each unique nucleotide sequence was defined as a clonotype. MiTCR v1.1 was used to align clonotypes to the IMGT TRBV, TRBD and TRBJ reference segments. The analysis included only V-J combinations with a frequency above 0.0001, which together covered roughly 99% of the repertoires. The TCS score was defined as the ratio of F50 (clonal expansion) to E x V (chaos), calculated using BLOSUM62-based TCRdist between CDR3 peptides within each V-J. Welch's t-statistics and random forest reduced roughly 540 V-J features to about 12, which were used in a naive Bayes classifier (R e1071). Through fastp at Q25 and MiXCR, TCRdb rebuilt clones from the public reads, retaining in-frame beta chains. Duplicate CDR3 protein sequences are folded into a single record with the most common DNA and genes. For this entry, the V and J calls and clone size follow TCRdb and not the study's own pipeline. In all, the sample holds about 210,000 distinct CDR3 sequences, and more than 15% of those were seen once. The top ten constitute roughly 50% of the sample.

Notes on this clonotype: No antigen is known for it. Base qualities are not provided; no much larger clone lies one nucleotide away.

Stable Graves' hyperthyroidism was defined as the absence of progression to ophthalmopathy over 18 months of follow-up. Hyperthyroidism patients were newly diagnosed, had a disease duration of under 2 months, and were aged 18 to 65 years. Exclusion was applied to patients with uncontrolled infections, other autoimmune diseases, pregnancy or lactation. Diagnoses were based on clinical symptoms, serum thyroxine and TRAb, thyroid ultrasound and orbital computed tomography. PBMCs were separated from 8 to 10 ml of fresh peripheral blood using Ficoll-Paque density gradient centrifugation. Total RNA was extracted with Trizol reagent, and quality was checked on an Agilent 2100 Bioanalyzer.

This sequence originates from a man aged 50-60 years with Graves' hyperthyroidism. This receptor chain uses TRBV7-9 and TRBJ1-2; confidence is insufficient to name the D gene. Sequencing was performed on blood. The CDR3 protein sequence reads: CASSSPYRSDGYTF. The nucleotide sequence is TGTGCCAGCAGCTCTCCGTATAGGTCCGATGGCTACACCTTC.